This T cell receptor beta chain stems from a study of shared clonotypes between healthy human individuals. Regarding the study as a whole: Naive subsets generally had larger estimated richness than memory subsets.

Healthy HIV-negative adults with no recent acute infections or vaccinations were recruited as donors. The CD4+ fraction was divided into a CD45RA+ naive subset and a CD45RA-negative memory subset. The method was immunoSEQ multiplex PCR; TCRdb's version includes in-frame clones alone and lacks a portion of them. This sample carries about 2.4 million clones, 93% of them seen once, and the ten largest clones take roughly 0.36%. Notes on this clone: Its target is unknown.

Input material: naive CD4+ T cells from PBMCs. As to subset: CD45RA+ positively selected. The receptor was derived from a young man in good health. Some clones in this sample may be carry-over from other donors' samples.

In DNA, the CDR3 is TGCGCCAGCAGCAGTACAGGGTTAGGTGAAAAACTGTTTTTT. It codes for CASSSTGLGEKLFF. The V gene is TRBV5-1, the J gene TRBJ1-4; TRBD1 is a possible D gene (6 bases). V was trimmed by 4 bases and J by 7 bases, leaving 14 bases between them. Germline CDR1 and CDR2: SGHRS and YFSETQ. The CDR3 runs 14 residues.